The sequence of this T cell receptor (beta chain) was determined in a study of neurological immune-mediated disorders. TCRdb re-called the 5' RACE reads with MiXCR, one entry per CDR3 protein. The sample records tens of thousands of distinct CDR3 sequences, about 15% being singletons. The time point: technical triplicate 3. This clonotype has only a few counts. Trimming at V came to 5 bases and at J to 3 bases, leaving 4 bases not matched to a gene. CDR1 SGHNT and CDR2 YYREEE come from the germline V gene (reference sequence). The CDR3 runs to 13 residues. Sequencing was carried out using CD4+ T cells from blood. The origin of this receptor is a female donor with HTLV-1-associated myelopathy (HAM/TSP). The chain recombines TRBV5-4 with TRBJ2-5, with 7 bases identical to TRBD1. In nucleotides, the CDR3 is TGTGCCAGCAGACGAGGGACAGAAGAGACCCAGTACTTC. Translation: CASRRGTEETQYF.